This T cell receptor (beta chain) emerged from a study of identical twins (dated by TCRdb to the mid-2010s). With respect to the entire study: To test whether fetal clonotypes persist, this study deep-sequenced TCR alpha and beta repertoires from monozygotic twins, from unrelated adults of various ages, and from cord blood. Replicate twin experiments were performed at different times using different library preparation protocols to rule out contamination. Study-wide conclusions, independent of this receptor: Abundant cord blood beta clonotypes had fewer insertions, young adult naive repertoires showed a similar but weaker trend, and memory repertoires showed no such trend. In beta out-of-frame sequences, excess twin sharing was weaker, because having fewer shared sequences lowered the signal-to-noise ratio. Because the same donors could not be followed over many years, the conclusions relied on cross-sectional statistical analysis. Invariant T cells such as MAIT and iNKT could partly confound zero-insertion analyses, although diverse VJ usage argued against such confounding for most clonotypes. Recombination models systematically underestimated out-of-frame TCR alpha sharing in monozygotic twins but agreed with sharing between unrelated individuals. Compared with coincidental sharing between unrelated individuals, out-of-frame TCR alpha sequences shared between twins showed an excess of sequences with low generation probability.

The library was produced with 5' RACE. Sequenced on an Illumina HiSeq 2000. Template switching introduced a universal primer binding site; the final cDNA contained a unique molecular identifier, enabling accurate counting of TCR cDNA molecules. First-strand cDNA for TCR alpha and beta chains was synthesized from specific primers in the conserved constant-segment region. Each cDNA library was double barcoded, with a SMART-Mk sample barcode plus Illumina barcodes, to control for contamination. TruSeq adapter sequences and Illumina sample barcodes were added in two successive PCR steps. The TCR alpha and beta cDNA libraries were sequenced on the Illumina HiSeq platform using custom primers. Under the source paper's analysis protocol: MiGEC processed the raw reads to extract unique molecular identifiers, while MiXCR was used to determine the CDR3 positions. For each individual, recombination models were inferred using an EM algorithm with the repgenHMM and IGoR tools. The tcR package in R was used for shared clonotype analysis, with sharing normalized by the product of cloneset sizes. Out-of-frame nonproductive sequences were analyzed to study raw recombination free of thymic and clonal selection effects. TCRdb reran the public reads through fastp at Q25 and MiXCR, keeping productive beta chains. A single entry per CDR3 protein holds the most common genes and DNA from its merged rows. The V and J calls and clone size are TCRdb's, not the authors'. This sample gives approximately 600,000 distinct CDR3 sequences in total; less than 9% of them show up just once. Clones ranked in the top ten supply around 1.6% of the sample.

The cysteine opens and the phenylalanine closes a CDR3 of 14 amino acids. Only the CDR3 part of the read is kept: 42 bases, read in frame from the first base. V is clipped by 5 bases and J by 8 bases, and the sequence between their germline boundaries is 18 bases long. All donors were healthy Caucasians. The twin cohort comprised three pairs of female monozygotic twins, all aged roughly 18 to 30 years. The RNA used for TCR libraries was isolated from peripheral blood mononuclear cells. With regard to this clonotype: Its cognate antigen has yet to be identified. No clone much larger than this one lies a single base away; base qualities are absent.

These sequences were also reported in another study, on yellow fever vaccine responses in identical twins. As the second publication notes: According to the authors, in identical twins the way T cells responded to vaccination appeared partly convergent and partly personalized. Focusing on identical twins, the study followed the T cell clones that responded to the vaccine, and did so with precision.

In this chain, TRBV12-3 or TRBV12-4 is recombined with TRBJ1-1; the best D guess is TRBD1, with 6 bases matching. The origin of this receptor is a woman aged 18-30 years in good health. The sample was PBMCs. The DNA reads TGTGCCAGCAGTCCGCTCGGGGGGGCGGCGGAAGCTTTCTTT. This sequence encodes CASSPLGGAAEAFF.